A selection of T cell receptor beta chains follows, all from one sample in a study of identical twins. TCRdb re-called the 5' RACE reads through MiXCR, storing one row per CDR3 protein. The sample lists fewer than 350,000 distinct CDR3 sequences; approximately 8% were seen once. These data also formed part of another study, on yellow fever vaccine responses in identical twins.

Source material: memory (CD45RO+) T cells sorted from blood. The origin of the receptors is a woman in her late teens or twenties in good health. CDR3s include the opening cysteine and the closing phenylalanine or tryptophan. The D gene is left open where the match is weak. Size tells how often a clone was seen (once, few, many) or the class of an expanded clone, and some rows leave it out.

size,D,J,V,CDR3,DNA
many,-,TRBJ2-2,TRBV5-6,CASGLTANTGELFF,TGTGCCAGCGGATTGACAGCGAACACCGGGGAGCTGTTTTTT
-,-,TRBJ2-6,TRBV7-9,CASSLMFSAVLTF,TGTGCCAGCAGCCTTATGTTTTCCGCCGTCCTGACTTTC
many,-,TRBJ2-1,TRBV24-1,CATSDLGLGADEQFF,TGTGCCACCAGTGATTTAGGGTTGGGGGCGGATGAGCAGTTCTTC
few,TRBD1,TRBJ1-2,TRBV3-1,CASSQGPKTGYGYTF,TGTGCCAGCAGCCAAGGTCCCAAGACAGGGTATGGCTACACCTTC
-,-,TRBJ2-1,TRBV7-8,CASSPHRLNSYNEQFF,TGTGCCAGCAGCCCCCATAGACTTAACTCCTACAATGAGCAGTTCTTC
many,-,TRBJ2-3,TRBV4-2,CASSQDPAGTSTDTQYF,TGTGCCAGCAGCCAAGATCCGGCAGGTACTAGCACAGATACGCAGTATTTT
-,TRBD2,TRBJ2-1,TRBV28,CASSPTSGRVNEQFF,TGTGCCAGCAGTCCGACTAGCGGGAGGGTTAATGAGCAGTTCTTC
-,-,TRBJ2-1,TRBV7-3,CASSLNGVSYNEQFF,TGTGCCAGCAGCTTAAACGGGGTGTCCTACAATGAGCAGTTCTTC
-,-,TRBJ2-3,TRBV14,CASSQAGLRTDTQYF,TGTGCCAGCAGCCAAGCCGGGCTACGCACAGATACGCAGTATTTT
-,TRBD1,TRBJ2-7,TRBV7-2,CASSLVGLGTGGYEQYF,TGTGCCAGCAGCTTAGTTGGTTTGGGGACAGGGGGGTACGAGCAGTACTTC
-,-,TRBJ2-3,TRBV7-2,CASSSRTRAGTDTQYF,TGTGCCAGCAGCTCACGCACCAGGGCGGGCACAGATACGCAGTATTTT
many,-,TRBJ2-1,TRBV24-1,CATSDSVGGSYNEQFF,TGTGCCACCAGTGATTCTGTCGGCGGCTCCTACAATGAGCAGTTCTTC
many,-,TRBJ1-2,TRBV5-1,CASSLDPGMDYGYTF,TGCGCCAGCAGCTTGGATCCGGGTATGGACTATGGCTACACCTTC
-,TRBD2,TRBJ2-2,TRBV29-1,CSVKAGGPMNTGELFF,TGCAGCGTTAAAGCGGGAGGGCCAATGAACACCGGGGAGCTGTTTTTT
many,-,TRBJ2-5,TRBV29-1,CSARGARGETQYF,TGCAGCGCCAGGGGCGCTAGGGGAGAGACCCAGTACTTC
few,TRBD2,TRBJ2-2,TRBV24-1,CATRGTSGSPGELFF,TGTGCCACCAGGGGAACTAGCGGTTCCCCCGGGGAGCTGTTTTTT
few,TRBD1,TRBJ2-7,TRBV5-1,CASSLEGGIAYEQYF,TGCGCCAGCAGCTTGGAAGGGGGCATCGCGTACGAGCAGTACTTC
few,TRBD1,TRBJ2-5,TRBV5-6,CASSPRTGAVETQYF,TGTGCCAGCAGCCCGAGGACAGGGGCGGTGGAGACCCAGTACTTC
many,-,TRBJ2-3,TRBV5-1,CASSLRSRDTDTQYF,TGCGCCAGCAGCTTGAGGAGTAGGGACACAGATACGCAGTATTTT
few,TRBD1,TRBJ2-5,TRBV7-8,CASSLARGETQYF,TGTGCCAGCAGCTTAGCCAGGGGGGAGACCCAGTACTTC
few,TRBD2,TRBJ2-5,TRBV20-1,CSARTSVNQETQYF,TGCAGTGCCCGGACTAGCGTTAATCAAGAGACCCAGTACTTC
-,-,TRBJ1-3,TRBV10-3,CATLAGYSGNTIYF,TGTGCCACCTTGGCGGGTTACTCTGGAAACACCATATATTTT
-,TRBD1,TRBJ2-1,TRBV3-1,CACCRFGGTGGSYNEQFF,TGTGCCTGCTGCCGATTCGGCGGGACAGGGGGCTCCTACAATGAGCAGTTCTTC
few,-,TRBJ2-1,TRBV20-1,CSASPAGSSYNEQFF,TGCAGTGCTTCGCCGGCAGGGAGCTCCTACAATGAGCAGTTCTTC
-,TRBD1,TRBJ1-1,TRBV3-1,CASSQGAMGQVNTEAFF,TGTGCCAGCAGCCAAGGAGCCATGGGACAGGTGAACACTGAAGCTTTCTTT
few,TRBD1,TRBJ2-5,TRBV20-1,CSALPPGGETQYF,TGCAGTGCTTTGCCCCCAGGGGGAGAGACCCAGTACTTC
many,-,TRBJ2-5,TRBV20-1,CSARSWVARETQYF,TGCAGTGCTAGAAGTTGGGTAGCACGAGAGACCCAGTACTTC
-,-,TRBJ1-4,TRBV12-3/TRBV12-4,CASSLAGGQKLFF,TGTGCCAGCAGTTTAGCGGGGGGGCAAAAACTGTTTTTT
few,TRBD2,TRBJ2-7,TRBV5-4,CASSSGLAVYEQYF,TGTGCCAGCAGCTCGGGACTAGCGGTCTACGAGCAGTACTTC
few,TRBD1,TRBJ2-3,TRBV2,CASEQGLDTQQYF,TGTGCCAGCGAACAGGGGCTGGATACGCAGCAATATTTT
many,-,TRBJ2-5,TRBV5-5,CASSISNRETQYF,TGTGCCAGCAGCATATCCAACCGAGAGACCCAGTACTTC
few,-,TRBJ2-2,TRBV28,CASSPYWNTGELFF,TGTGCCAGCAGTCCGTATTGGAACACCGGGGAGCTGTTTTTT
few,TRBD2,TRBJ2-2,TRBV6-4,CASTLDSEGGLAGDPSGELFF,TGTGCCAGCACCTTAGACAGTGAAGGAGGACTAGCGGGAGATCCCTCCGGGGAGCTGTTTTTT
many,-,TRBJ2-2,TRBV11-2,CASSLDRYTGELFF,TGTGCCAGCAGCTTAGATCGTTACACCGGGGAGCTGTTTTTT
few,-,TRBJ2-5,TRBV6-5,CASSYTGRGPRETQYF,TGTGCCAGCAGTTACACGGGGCGGGGGCCAAGGGAGACCCAGTACTTC
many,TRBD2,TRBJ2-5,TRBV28,CASSLRGAGGRPQETQYF,TGTGCCAGCAGTTTAAGGGGGGCGGGGGGAAGACCCCAAGAGACCCAGTACTTC
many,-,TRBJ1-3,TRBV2,CASSVPSSGNTIYF,TGTGCCAGCAGTGTCCCGAGCTCTGGAAACACCATATATTTT
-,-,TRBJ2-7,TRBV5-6,CASSLETSSKEYF,TGTGCCAGCAGCTTGGAGACTTCGTCTAAGGAGTACTTC
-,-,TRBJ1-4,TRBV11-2,CASSLSTVSRTNEKLFF,TGTGCCAGCAGCTTATCAACAGTAAGCCGGACAAATGAAAAACTGTTTTTT
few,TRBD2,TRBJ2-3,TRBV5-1,CASSASGGGDTQYF,TGCGCCAGCAGCGCGAGCGGGGGGGGAGATACGCAGTATTTT
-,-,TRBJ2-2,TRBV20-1,CCARDPGQKGGGELFF,TGCTGTGCTAGAGACCCTGGACAGAAAGGCGGCGGGGAGCTGTTTTTT
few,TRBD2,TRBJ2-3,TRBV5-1,CASSLPPSNPSGPSTDTQYF,TGCGCCAGCAGCTTACCTCCCTCTAACCCTAGCGGTCCTAGCACAGATACGCAGTATTTT
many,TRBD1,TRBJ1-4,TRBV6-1,CASRRGQGWGSNEKLFF,TGTGCCAGCAGAAGAGGACAGGGATGGGGATCTAATGAAAAACTGTTTTTT
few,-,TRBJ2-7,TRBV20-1,CSARDGNSYEQYF,TGCAGTGCTAGAGACGGGAACTCCTACGAGCAGTACTTC
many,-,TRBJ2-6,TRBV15,CATMLVRGSSWANVLTF,TGTGCCACCATGTTGGTCAGGGGTTCATCGTGGGCCAACGTCCTGACTTTC
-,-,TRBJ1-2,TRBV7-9,CASSLVARVESYTF,TGTGCCAGCAGCTTAGTAGCCAGGGTGGAAAGCTACACCTTC
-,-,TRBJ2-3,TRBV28,CASSLFVGDTQYF,TGTGCCAGCAGTTTATTCGTAGGAGATACGCAGTATTTT
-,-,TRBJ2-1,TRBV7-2,CASKRTYNEQFF,TGTGCCAGCAAGCGGACCTACAATGAGCAGTTCTTC
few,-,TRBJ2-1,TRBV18,CASSPGRVHEQFF,TGTGCCAGCTCACCGGGTAGAGTGCATGAGCAGTTCTTC
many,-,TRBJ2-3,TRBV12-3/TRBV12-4,CASSFGLGGLRTDTQYF,TGTGCCAGCAGTTTCGGTTTGGGGGGACTGCGCACAGATACGCAGTATTTT
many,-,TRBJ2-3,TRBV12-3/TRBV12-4,CASRRGAGSTDTQYF,TGTGCCAGCCGACGAGGGGCGGGGAGCACAGATACGCAGTATTTT
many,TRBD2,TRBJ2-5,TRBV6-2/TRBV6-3,CASRYSTGTSGGNQETQYF,TGTGCCAGCAGATATTCGACCGGGACTAGCGGGGGGAACCAAGAGACCCAGTACTTC